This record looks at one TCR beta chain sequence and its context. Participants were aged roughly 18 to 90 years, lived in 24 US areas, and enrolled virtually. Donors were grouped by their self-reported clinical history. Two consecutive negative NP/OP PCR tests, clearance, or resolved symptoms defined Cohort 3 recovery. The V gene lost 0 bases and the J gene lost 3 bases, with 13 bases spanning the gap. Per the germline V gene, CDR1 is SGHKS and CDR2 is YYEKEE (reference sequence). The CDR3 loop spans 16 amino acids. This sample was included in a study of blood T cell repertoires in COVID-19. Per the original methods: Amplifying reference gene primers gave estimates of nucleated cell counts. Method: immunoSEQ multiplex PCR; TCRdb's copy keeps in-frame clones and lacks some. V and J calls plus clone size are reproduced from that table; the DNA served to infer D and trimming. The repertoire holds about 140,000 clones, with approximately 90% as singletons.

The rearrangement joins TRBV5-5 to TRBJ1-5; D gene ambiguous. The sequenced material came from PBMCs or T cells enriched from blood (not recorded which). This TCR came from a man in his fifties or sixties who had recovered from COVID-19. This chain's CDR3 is CASSLDDTPYNQPQHF. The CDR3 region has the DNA TGTGCCAGCAGCTTGGATGACACCCCTTACAATCAGCCCCAGCATTTT.